This TCR beta chain was found in a study of T cell clonality in common variable immunodeficiency (dated by TCRdb to 2015 to 2017). What the research found in general, with its limitations: Even though DNA input was equal, the average per sample came to 80,000 to 100,000 unique sequences for controls compared with about 30,000 for CVID samples. It was noted by the authors that sequencing of the repertoires of T cell subpopulations would be needed to clarify the cause of the increased clonality in CVID. Fewer TCRbeta clones were shared among CVID subjects than among healthy controls (p < 0.0001). Increased TCRbeta clonality was found in CVID subjects compared with healthy controls (t-test p = 0.018), with the increase being most characteristic of about a third of subjects. CVID TCRbeta sequences reportedly showed fewer deletions and N-nucleotide insertions and lacked highly modified clones with 13 or more V deletions. Differences among patients in the CVID cohort limited the correlations between repertoire features and clinical complications.

CVID samples and control samples contributed equivalent amounts of genomic DNA as sequencing input. For every sample, a 60 bp segment covering the rearranged TCRbeta CDR3 region was amplified and then sequenced. The immunoSEQ assay, a bias-corrected multiplex PCR with high-throughput sequencing, was employed for TCRbeta amplification. From the authors' description of their analysis: Every unique nucleotide sequence counted as a clone and was annotated with V, D and J genes, copy number and frequency. Sequences were labeled productive if in frame, and non-productive if out of frame or containing stop codons. Clonality was calculated from Shannon's entropy as previously described. Mean CDR3 Kyte-Doolittle hydropathy was derived from the predicted amino acid sequences of productive clones. Scaled V gene usage was hierarchically clustered using Manhattan distance and complete linkage with the R hclust function. To assess clone sharing by CDR3 amino acid sequence, 12 repertoires per group were resampled over 100 rounds. The repertoires were screened for 55 to 75 published EBV-specific TCRbeta sequences and a few hundred published CMV-specific TCRbeta sequences. After a couple of CVID samples that produced fewer than 10,000 sequences were dropped from the analysis, around 40 CVID repertoires remained. TCRdb obtained this table from immuneACCESS and retained in-frame rearrangements with V and J assigned. These tables miss some clones; where compared with another copy, unresolved V genes account for less than half of the shortfall, and the remainder is unexplained. That table is the source of V, J and clone size, and D and trimming were worked out from the DNA. For this sample, under 45,000 clones appear and none is a singleton. Jointly, the top ten make up around 3.3% of the sample.

V sheds 2 bases and J sheds 2 bases, leaving 8 bases between their ends. Spanning cysteine to phenylalanine, the CDR3 consists of 13 amino acids. The 30 bases shown cover part of the CDR3, and their frame starts at base 1. Looking up the germline V gene yields CDR1 SGHRS and CDR2 YFSETQ. This clone was found many times. This clone's antigen is unknown. The read ends 3 residues before the CDR3 terminus; that terminus is restored from the germline J gene. Most of the CVID patients and most of the healthy controls were of Caucasian heritage. Heparinized peripheral whole blood samples of roughly 5 to 9 ml were obtained from each donor. Genomic DNA from adults with common variable immune deficiency (CVID) and from healthy adult controls was the source for sequencing TCRbeta CDR3 repertoires. There were around 22 healthy adult volunteers in the control group (roughly 12 female and approximately ten male), ranging in age from about 20 to 70 years, with a mean age of about 32. Diluted blood was density-centrifuged over Hypaque 1077 or Ficoll-Paque to isolate peripheral blood mononuclear cells. Genomic DNA was obtained from unsorted mononuclear cells through either Qiagen column purification or a centrifugation-based method.

The origin of this receptor is a person aged 18 to 70 in good health. Sequenced: peripheral blood mononuclear cells. Rearrangement joined TRBV5-1 to TRBJ2-7; the D region possibly corresponds to TRBD1 (5 bases align). CDR3 protein: CASSLDSTYEQYF. CDR3 DNA, as far as it was read: TGCGCCAGCAGCTTAGACAGCACCTACGAG.